The 14 T cell receptor beta chains below come from one sample, sequenced in a study of blood T cell repertoires in COVID-19 (TCRdb year 2020). Library preparation was by the immunoSEQ multiplex PCR assay. This is the immuneACCESS table as TCRdb keeps it, with only in-frame sequences that have V and J called. A part of the clones is gone; compared with another copy, unresolved V genes explain less than half, and the rest is unexplained. A total of a few hundred thousand clones appear in this sample, around 81% of them only once. The leading ten clones occupy about 1.9% of the sample. The sequencing input was peripheral blood. The receptors come from a man younger than 45 who had recovered from COVID-19.

This clone has only a few counts. The V gene is TRBV27, the J gene TRBJ2-6; TRBD2 matches 12 bases. Trimming took 5 bases from V and 0 from J; bases not matched to a gene: 14. There are 21 residues in the CDR3. The germline gives CDR1 MNHEY, CDR2 SMNVEV (reference sequence). CDR3 in amino acids: CASSPYAPRTSGVSGANVLTF. CDR3 bases: TGTGCCAGCAGTCCCTATGCCCCACGGACTAGCGGGGTCTCTGGGGCCAACGTCCTGACTTTC.

This clone was observed a handful of times. This rearrangement joins TRBV2 to TRBJ1-5; TRBD1 is a possible D gene (6 bases). The CDR3 covers 14 residues. Per the germline V gene, CDR1 is SNHLY and CDR2 is FYNNEI. The V end lost 6 bases, the J end lost 4 bases, and 13 bases lay between the germline ends. This chain's CDR3 is CASSTGTRNQPQHF. The CDR3 region has the DNA TGTGCCAGCAGCACCGGGACACGGAATCAGCCCCAGCATTTT.

This clone was detected only once. The CDR3 coding sequence is TGTGCCAGCAGCCAAACTAGCGGGGGGCTACAAGATACGCAGTATTTT. This sequence encodes CASSQTSGGLQDTQYF. The rearrangement links TRBV4-2 to TRBJ2-3; the match to TRBD2 covers 12 bases. The trim removed 2 bases at V and 5 bases at J, leaving 5 bases unmatched. There are 16 residues in the CDR3. The V gene's germline CDR1 is LGHNA and CDR2 YNFKEQ.

The chain employs TRBV6-5 and TRBJ1-2; 7 bases map to TRBD1. The germline V gene has CDR1 MNHEY and CDR2 SVGAGI. CDR3 size: 14 residues. The V and J ends lost 0 bases and 6 bases, in that order; junction bases with no gene match: 4. CDR3 sequence: CASSYSQGLDGYTF. The CDR3 nucleotides are TGTGCCAGCAGTTACTCACAGGGGCTGGATGGCTACACCTTC.

Comment on this clone: In the same sample, other DNA sequences code for this CDR3. The CDR3 protein is CASSPGGTDTQYF. The DNA for the CDR3 is TGTGCCAGCAGCCCCGGGGGCACAGATACGCAGTATTTT. The chain carries TRBV7-7 and TRBJ2-3; weak D call: TRBD2 (5 bases). Trimming shortened V by 5 bases and J by 1 base, and 7 bases separated the two germline ends. The V gene's germline CDR1 is SSHAT and CDR2 FNYEAQ (reference sequence). The CDR3 consists of 13 residues.

The chain employs TRBV2 and TRBJ2-1; 9 nucleotides agree with TRBD2. The germline V gene has CDR1 SNHLY and CDR2 FYNNEI. Trimming cost V 9 bases and J 4 bases; bases outside gene matches: 10. The CDR3 runs to 15 residues. CDR3 sequence: CARARGGGAYNEQFF. The CDR3 nucleotides are TGTGCCAGGGCCCGAGGCGGGGGGGCTTACAATGAGCAGTTCTTC.

The rearrangement links TRBV24-1 to TRBJ1-2; D is uncertain. Trimming cost V 1 base and J 7 bases, with 3 bases left between them. Germline values: CDR1 KGHDR, CDR2 SFDVKD. The CDR3 contains 11 residues. The CDR3 region is CATSDLLGYTF. The CDR3 bases are TGTGCCACCAGTGATTTACTTGGCTACACCTTC.

This chain links TRBV19 with TRBJ1-6, with 8 bases aligning to TRBD1. V was clipped by 3 bases and J by 11 bases; unmatched bases: 12. The CDR3 covers 16 residues. Germline-derived CDR1 and CDR2 are LNHDA and SQIVND (reference sequence). CDR3 amino acids: CASSMFATGGKAPLHF. The DNA of the CDR3 is TGTGCCAGTAGTATGTTCGCTACAGGGGGTAAGGCACCCCTCCACTTT.

The chain uses TRBV6-5 and TRBJ2-3; 7 bases map to TRBD1. This CDR3 contains 14 residues. The V gene end was trimmed by 6 bases and the J gene end by 7 bases; junction bases not matched to a gene: 10. In germline, CDR1 is MNHEY, CDR2 SVGAGI. The CDR3 bases are TGTGCCAGCAGCTCAGACAGGGAGCGGAATACGCAGTATTTT. Its protein product is CASSSDRERNTQYF.

This CDR3 is CASSSRPNGDSPLHF. CDR3 in DNA: TGTGCCAGCAGCTCCCGACCAAACGGGGATTCACCCCTCCACTTT. The chain couples TRBV5-4 to TRBJ1-6; no reliable D call. Between the trimmed V and J ends, which lost 3 bases and 8 bases, there was a span of 15 bases. Germline V lookup: CDR1 SGHNT, CDR2 YYREEE (reference sequence). CDR3 size: 15 residues.

The J gene is TRBJ2-7, the V gene TRBV6-5; the D is unclear. Germline V gives CDR1 MNHEY, CDR2 SVGAGI. V gave up 7 bases and J gave up 12 bases, with 16 bases separating them. This CDR3 is 11 amino acids long. The chain's CDR3 is CASTIPTRMYF. Written as DNA, the CDR3 is TGTGCCAGCACGATTCCGACGCGGATGTACTTC.

This chain uses TRBV5-6 with TRBJ2-1; 12 bases map to TRBD2. Germline lookup yields CDR1 SGHDT and CDR2 YYEEEE. V dropped 2 bases and J dropped 8; count of bases not matched to a gene: 5. This CDR3 has 15 amino acids. The CDR3 region has the DNA TGTGCCAGCAGCTTACCTAGCGGGGGGGCGGATGAGCAGTTCTTC. Translation: CASSLPSGGADEQFF.

The rearrangement joins TRBV7-3 to TRBJ2-2, with D possibly TRBD2 on 5 matching bases. The germline CDR1 and CDR2 sequences are SGHTA and FQGTGA. This CDR3 comprises 14 residues. The V gene lost 7 bases and the J gene lost 5 bases, with 14 bases spanning the gap. This CDR3 is CASTLGGGTGELFF. The CDR3 DNA reads TGTGCCAGCACCCTAGGCGGAGGAACCGGGGAGCTGTTTTTT. Full variable domain (outside the CDR3, taken from reference TRBV7-3 and TRBJ2-2): GAGVSQTPSNKVTEKGKYVELRCDPISGHTALYWYRQSLGQGPEFLIYFQGTGAADDSGLPNDRFFAVRPEGSVSTLKIQRTERGDSAVYLCASTLGGGTGELFFGEGSRLTVL.

This clone turned up a few times. J is TRBJ1-1 and V is TRBV19; weak D call: TRBD1 (5 bases). The CDR3 length is 16 residues. Trimming removed 6 bases at V and 5 bases at J, with 22 bases between. The germline gives CDR1 LNHDA, CDR2 SQIVND (reference sequence). The DNA for the CDR3 is TGTGCCAGTAGCCCTCGAGGCCAGGGTGGGGTGACTGAAGCTTTCTTT. Translation gives CASSPRGQGGVTEAFF.